The clone carrying this TCR beta chain has ten or more counts. The CDR3 length is 14 residues. Unmatched junction bases numbered 6, after V lost 7 bases and J lost 2 bases. Germline values: CDR1 MDHEN, CDR2 SYDVKM. The data stem from a study of identical twins. Template switching added a universal primer site, and cDNA bore unique molecular identifiers. TCRdb reprocessed the 5' RACE reads via MiXCR and lists one record per CDR3 protein. The sample includes about 570,000 distinct CDR3 sequences, around 9.6% seen only once; the top ten take approximately 3%. The data also belong to a second study, concerning yellow fever vaccine responses in identical twins. That publication notes: Twins reportedly had a vaccine T cell response that seemed partly convergent, partly personalized.

The source is a woman aged 18-29 years in good health. This chain links TRBV28 with TRBJ2-3; 7 bases agree with TRBD1. Sequenced input: PBMCs. The CDR3 region has the DNA TGTGCCAGCACCCCGGGACAGATCACAGATACGCAGTATTTT. Translation gives CASTPGQITDTQYF.